This T cell receptor beta chain was identified during a study of CD8 T cells in ankylosing spondylitis. Study-level results: For ankylosing spondylitis blood, a TCR beta motif of 7 or 8 highly homologous variants appeared characteristic. Some of these motif variants have turned up before, in reports on reactive arthritis synovial fluid and blood. As reported, disease-linked clones showed significant enrichment in matched ankylosing spondylitis synovial fluid. A CD8+ phenotype characterized the disease-linked clones, which were relatively rare in peripheral blood.

This clonotype has just a few counts. Its antigen is unknown. TCRdb analysed the 5' RACE reads with MiXCR anew, one entry per CDR3 protein. The repertoire includes 150,000 or so distinct CDR3 sequences, around a third of them detected once, and 4.5% to 6% sits in the top ten. Per the germline V gene, CDR1 is SGDLS and CDR2 is YYNGEE. Germline trimming cut 0 bases from V and 0 bases from J; bases unmatched to any gene: 9. The CDR3 spans 18 residues. The sample taken for sequencing was synovial fluid, either unsorted or a sorted T cell fraction (not recorded which). The chain recombines TRBV9 with TRBJ2-3, with 8 positions matching TRBD2. The TCR sequence derives from a male donor with ankylosing spondylitis. CDR3 protein: CASSVGRSGGHSTDTQYF. The CDR3, as DNA: TGTGCCAGCAGCGTAGGGAGAAGCGGGGGTCATAGCACAGATACGCAGTATTTT.